The table lists the clone carrying this T cell receptor (beta chain) with many counts. Synthesis of TCR beta cDNA was carried out from about 540 ng total RNA with a constant-region primer. Libraries for TCR beta were built through three nested multiplex PCR rounds, which together made up a slightly modified ARM-PCR procedure. TRBV1-TRBV30 forward primers and a C-beta reverse primer were used in the first two PCR rounds, which each ran for 9 to 10 cycles. TCRdb ran MiXCR on the multiplex PCR reads and lists one entry per CDR3 protein. This sample has 310,000 or so distinct CDR3 sequences; 45% to 70% occur once, and the top ten carry over 15%. This entry is derived from a study of tumor-infiltrating lymphocytes in primary liver carcinoma. Study details: Per sample, productive TCRbeta reads numbered roughly 3.5 to 7.13 million, similar across tissue types.

Researchers drew blood RNA from unsorted whole blood and extracted germline DNA as well. Looked up from germline, CDR1 is SGHAT and CDR2 is FQNNGV. J lost 2 bases, V lost 5 bases, and 4 bases had no gene match. The CDR3 has 15 residues. The TCR comes from a woman aged 30 to 39 with primary liver carcinoma and hepatitis B virus infection. Sequencing was done on a sample of peripheral blood. The chain combines TRBV11-2 with TRBJ2-1; 9 bases line up with TRBD2. CDR3 sequence: CASSPWTSAYNEQFF. DNA for the CDR3: TGTGCCAGCAGCCCATGGACTAGCGCCTACAATGAGCAGTTCTTC. The entire variable domain, with the rest obtained from reference TRBV11-2 and TRBJ2-1, is as follows: EAGVAQSPRYKIIEKRQSVAFWCNPISGHATLYWYQQILGQGPKLLIQFQNNGVVDDSQLPKDRFSAERLKGVDSTLKIQPAKLEDSAVYLCASSPWTSAYNEQFFGPGTRLTVL.